Below, 28 T cell receptor beta chains from the same sample are listed, as sequenced in a study of OX40 agonist ivuxolimab in advanced cancers. Some clones are missing from TCRdb's copy, which holds only in-frame ones; the method was immunoSEQ multiplex PCR. The table records 44,000 or so clones, roughly 78% of them present only once. The sequenced sample was CD4+ or CD8+ T cells sorted from blood, obtained in a trial of the OX40 agonist ivuxolimab. Receptor source: an adult with an advanced solid tumor such as melanoma, head and neck, liver or kidney cancer.

This clone was picked up a small number of times. This rearrangement joins TRBV7-2 to TRBJ2-4; D may be TRBD1 (6 bases). CDR1 SGHTA and CDR2 FQGNSA come from the germline V gene. With 5 bases removed from V and 6 bases from J, the gap between germline ends came to 17 bases. CDR3 length equals 15 residues. This CDR3 reads CASSRGQALGNIQYF. The CDR3 DNA sequence: TGTGCCAGCAGCCGGGGACAAGCCCTTGGAAACATTCAGTACTTC.

This sequence joins TRBV5-1 and TRBJ2-5; the D gene is possibly TRBD1 (7 bases). The CDR3 covers 16 residues. CDR1 and CDR2 (germline): SGHRS, YFSETQ. The V end was cut by 5 bases, the J end by 1 base, with 18 bases between. CDR3 coding DNA: TGCGCCAGCAGGGGAGGCTTGAGACAGGGCCAAGAGACCCAGTACTTC. This sequence encodes CASRGGLRQGQETQYF.

The chain couples TRBV7-2 to TRBJ2-1, with D possibly called TRBD1 or TRBD2 (5 bases each). Germline assignment: CDR1 SGHTA and CDR2 FQGNSA. V was trimmed by 4 bases and J by 0 bases, leaving 10 bases between them. This CDR3 contains 15 residues. Here the CDR3 DNA reads TGTGCCAGCAGCTCTACGGGGCCCTCCTACAATGAGCAGTTCTTC. This codes for CASSSTGPSYNEQFF.

A few counts support this clone. V usage is TRBV2 and J usage is TRBJ1-2, with 9 bases identical to TRBD1. Germline loops: CDR1 SNHLY, CDR2 FYNNEI. The CDR3 runs to 13 residues. V shed 4 bases, J shed 7 bases, and the junction held 4 bases outside the gene matches. This CDR3 reads CASSGGTGIGYTF. CDR3 in DNA: TGTGCCAGCAGTGGTGGGACAGGGATTGGCTACACCTTC.

V and J are TRBV5-8 and TRBJ2-6, with 10 bases aligning to TRBD1. J was trimmed by 4 bases and V by 4 bases; bases with no gene match: 8. Germline V gives CDR1 SGHTS, CDR2 YDEGEE. The CDR3 contains 17 residues. CDR3 nucleotides: TGTGCCAGCAGCCCCGGGACAGGGGTACGGGGGGCCAACGTCCTGACTTTC. Translating gives CASSPGTGVRGANVLTF.

This clone was counted a few times. Relative to the germline gene, one junction end is altered; a read error may explain this. The chain joins TRBV2 to TRBJ1-2; D not certain. Germline loops: CDR1 SNHLY, CDR2 FYNNEI. The CDR3 runs to 11 residues. The CDR3 spells CASSENEEPPF. The CDR3 DNA reads as TGTGCCAGCAGTGAGAATGAAGAACCACCCTTC.

J is TRBJ2-7 and V is TRBV9, with 9 bases matching TRBD2. J was trimmed by 4 bases and V by 2 bases; bases with no gene match: 7. CDR1 is SGDLS and CDR2 is YYNGEE in the germline V gene. The CDR3 has 15 amino acids. The CDR3 is CASSVEVAGVYEQYF. The CDR3 nucleotides are TGTGCCAGCAGCGTGGAAGTAGCGGGAGTGTACGAGCAGTACTTC.

The chain carries TRBV5-1 and TRBJ2-7; 10 bases are a match to TRBD2. The CDR3 contains 14 residues. CDR1 is SGHRS and CDR2 is YFSETQ in the germline V gene. Losses at the gene ends were 2 bases for V and 3 bases for J; bases not matched to a gene: 2. As DNA, the CDR3 is TGCGCCAGCAGCTTAGCGGGGGGGAGCTACGAGCAGTACTTC. This translates into CASSLAGGSYEQYF.

A few counts support this clone. The sample contains more than one DNA sequence encoding this CDR3. The rearrangement uses TRBV7-2 and TRBJ2-5; 10 bases are a match to TRBD2. The germline CDR1 and CDR2 sequences are SGHTA and FQGNSA. CDR3 length: 14 residues. V gave up 5 bases and J gave up 5 bases; unmatched junction bases: 5. The CDR3 is CASSLGTSVETQYF. The DNA of the CDR3 is TGTGCCAGCAGCCTCGGGACTAGCGTTGAGACCCAGTACTTC.

This clone was seen only once. The rearrangement links TRBV7-8 to TRBJ2-7, with D unresolved. The CDR3 has 11 amino acids. Trimming removed 5 bases from V and 5 bases from J, with 7 bases in between. From germline, CDR1 is SGHVS and CDR2 FQNEAQ. The CDR3 region has the DNA TGTGCCAGCAGCCAGCTGGACGAGCAGTACTTC. This gives the protein CASSQLDEQYF.

The rearrangement joins TRBV30 to TRBJ2-3; D gene unclear. V gave up 0 bases and J gave up 4 bases, with 5 bases separating them. The CDR3 totals 12 residues. Germline assignment: CDR1 GTSNPN and CDR2 SVGIG (reference sequence). CDR3 region: CAWSVQSDTQYF. CDR3 coding DNA: TGTGCCTGGAGTGTACAGTCAGATACGCAGTATTTT.

This chain links TRBV4-3 with TRBJ1-2; tentatively, D is TRBD1 (6 bases). Per germline, CDR1 LGHNA and CDR2 YSLEER. The CDR3 covers 16 residues. Trimming took 1 base from V and 6 from J, leaving 18 bases between them. This chain's CDR3 is CASSQGDWGATNGYTF. The DNA of the CDR3 is TGCGCCAGCAGCCAAGGTGACTGGGGGGCGACAAATGGCTACACCTTC.

V and J are TRBV7-9 and TRBJ1-1, with D perhaps TRBD1 (6 bases). This CDR3 is built from 15 residues. Trimming removed 4 bases from V and 3 bases from J, with 15 bases in between. Germline V CDR1 and CDR2: SEHNR, FQNEAQ (reference sequence). The CDR3 region is CASSSPKSGDTEAFF. CDR3 DNA: TGTGCCAGCAGCTCTCCTAAGTCAGGGGACACTGAAGCTTTCTTT.

V and J are TRBV7-2 and TRBJ2-4; 7 bases match TRBD2. This CDR3 is 17 amino acids long. Germline lookup yields CDR1 SGHTA and CDR2 FQGNSA. J lost 1 base, V lost 3 bases, and 9 bases had no gene match. This CDR3 reads CASSLDPGGNAKNIQYF. The CDR3 DNA is TGTGCCAGCAGCTTGGACCCCGGGGGGAATGCCAAAAACATTCAGTACTTC.

The gene calls are TRBV2 and TRBJ2-3; 12 nucleotides align to TRBD1. Germline V gene sequence: CDR1 SNHLY, CDR2 FYNNEI. V dropped 5 bases and J dropped 7; count of bases not matched to a gene: 7. The CDR3 spans 15 residues. The CDR3 sequence is CASSRDRGRFNTQYF. The CDR3 DNA follows: TGTGCCAGCAGTCGGGACAGGGGGCGATTTAATACGCAGTATTTT.

The chain's CDR3 is CASSQYGGGRYEQYF. The CDR3 DNA reads TGCGCCAGCAGTCAATATGGGGGGGGACGCTACGAGCAGTACTTC. The chain recombines TRBV23-1 with TRBJ2-7; 7 positions agree with TRBD2. TRBV23-1 is given ORF status, its function remaining uncertain. With V trimmed by 1 base and J by 3 bases, 6 bases remained unmatched. CDR3 length: 15 residues.

The J gene is TRBJ2-5, the V gene TRBV9; a possible D gene is TRBD1 (5 bases). The V end lost 0 bases, the J end lost 2 bases, and 5 bases lay between the germline ends. There are 13 residues in the CDR3. Germline CDR1 is SGDLS and CDR2 is YYNGEE. CDR3 in amino acids: CASSVGQQETQYF. The CDR3 DNA sequence: TGTGCCAGCAGCGTAGGACAGCAAGAGACCCAGTACTTC.

The chain joins TRBV30 to TRBJ2-2; TRBD1 matches at 8 bases. With 3 bases clipped from V and 7 bases from J, the junction kept 4 bases outside the gene matches. The CDR3 has 13 amino acids. Germline-derived CDR1 and CDR2 are GTSNPN and SVGIG (reference sequence). The CDR3 nucleotides are TGTGCCTGGAGCTCGGGACAGGACGGGGAGCTGTTTTTT. Amino acids: CAWSSGQDGELFF.

The chain couples TRBV2 to TRBJ2-1; a weak D match, TRBD2 (5 bases). Germline CDR1 and CDR2: SNHLY and FYNNEI. The V and J ends lost 0 bases and 4 bases respectively, with 10 bases between them. CDR3 size: 15 residues. CDR3 in DNA: TGTGCCAGCAGTGAAGCAGTGAGGGATTACAATGAGCAGTTCTTC. It translates to CASSEAVRDYNEQFF.

This clone was observed once. The rearrangement links TRBV7-9 to TRBJ1-3, with TRBD1 identical over 7 bases. The germline gives CDR1 SEHNR, CDR2 FQNEAQ (reference sequence). The V and J ends lost 6 bases and 2 bases, in that order; junction bases with no gene match: 13. The CDR3 extends over 17 amino acids. CDR3 nucleotides: TGTGCCAGCAGGGGGACAGACCTCACTAATACTGGAAACACCATATATTTT. Translated, it gives CASRGTDLTNTGNTIYF.

For this clone: Mismatch with germline at one junction end may stem from a read error. The rearrangement joins TRBV7-7 to TRBJ2-5; D possibly corresponds to TRBD2 (6 bases). The CDR3 sequence is 14 residues long. CDR1 is SSHAT and CDR2 is FNYEAQ in the germline V gene (reference sequence). CDR3 bases: TGTGCTAGCAGCTTAGATTTGGGGAGGGAGACCCAGTACTTC. Amino acid sequence: CASSLDLGRETQYF.

CDR3 protein: CASSLEGEQFF. The CDR3 DNA follows: TGTGCCAGCAGCTTAGAGGGGGAGCAGTTCTTC. V and J are TRBV11-3 and TRBJ2-1; D remains unclear. From germline, CDR1 is SGHNT and CDR2 YENEEA. Trimming pared 0 bases from V and 10 bases from J, leaving 4 bases between. The CDR3 spans 11 residues.

The rearrangement joins TRBV7-2 to TRBJ2-1; 10 positions match TRBD2. CDR3 length: 16 amino acids. After removal of 0 bases from V and 4 bases from J, the junction contained 3 bases not matched to a gene. Germline assignment: CDR1 SGHTA and CDR2 FQGNSA. This chain's CDR3 is CASSLAGLANYNEQFF. DNA for the CDR3: TGTGCCAGCAGCTTAGCGGGACTAGCGAATTACAATGAGCAGTTCTTC.

The chain joins TRBV19 to TRBJ2-1, with a possible D match to TRBD1 (6 bases). V lost 5 bases to trimming and J lost 7 bases, with 18 bases between them. CDR1 is LNHDA, CDR2 SQIVND, per germline (reference sequence). The CDR3 extends over 15 amino acids. This CDR3 is CASSSGVNEWNEQFF. As DNA, the CDR3 is TGTGCCAGTAGTTCAGGGGTTAACGAGTGGAATGAGCAGTTCTTC.

The rearrangement links TRBV29-1 to TRBJ2-1; D gene unclear. This CDR3 is 12 amino acids long. The ends were cut back, 6 bases at V and 0 bases at J, with 6 bases in the middle. Germline-derived CDR1 and CDR2 are SQVTM and ANQGSEA. CDR3 loop: CSVCDSYNEQFF. The CDR3 DNA reads as TGCAGCGTCTGTGACTCCTACAATGAGCAGTTCTTC.

The J gene is TRBJ2-7, the V gene TRBV19; D gene unclear. Trimming stripped 5 bases from V and 3 bases from J, with 11 bases between. Germline lookup yields CDR1 LNHDA and CDR2 SQIVND (reference sequence). This CDR3 has 13 amino acids. In DNA, the CDR3 is TGTGCCAGTAGTCGGGCAGCGAACTACGAGCAGTACTTC. Its translation: CASSRAANYEQYF.

The V gene is TRBV28, the J gene TRBJ2-5, with D uncertain. Germline CDR1 and CDR2: MDHEN and SYDVKM. The germline V and J ends were trimmed by 3 bases and 6 bases, with 20 bases remaining between them. The CDR3 is made up of 16 amino acids. The CDR3 sequence is CASSLGSFFDSKTQYF. The CDR3 nucleotides are TGTGCCAGCAGTTTGGGAAGCTTCTTCGACTCGAAGACCCAGTACTTC.

V and J are TRBV7-9 and TRBJ2-4; D may correspond to TRBD1 or TRBD2 (5 bases each). This CDR3 contains 17 residues. V lost 3 bases and J 12 bases, leaving 27 bases between the germline ends. From germline, CDR1 is SEHNR and CDR2 FQNEAQ (reference sequence). The CDR3 DNA reads TGTGCCAGCAGCTTCGCCGAATTGGGACCGAGGGGCGATTCTCAGTACTTC. Translated, it gives CASSFAELGPRGDSQYF.